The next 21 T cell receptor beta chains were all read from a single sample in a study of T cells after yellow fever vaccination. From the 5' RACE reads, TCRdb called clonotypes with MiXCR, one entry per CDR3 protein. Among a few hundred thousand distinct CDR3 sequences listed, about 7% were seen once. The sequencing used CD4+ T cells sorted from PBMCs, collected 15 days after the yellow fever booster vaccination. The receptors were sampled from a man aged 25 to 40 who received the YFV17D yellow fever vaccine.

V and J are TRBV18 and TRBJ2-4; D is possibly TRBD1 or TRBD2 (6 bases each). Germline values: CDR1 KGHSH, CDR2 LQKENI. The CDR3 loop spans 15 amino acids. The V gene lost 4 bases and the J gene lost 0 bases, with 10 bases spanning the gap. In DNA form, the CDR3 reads TGTGCCAGCTCACACGGAGGGGGAGCCAAAAACATTCAGTACTTC. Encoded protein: CASSHGGGAKNIQYF.

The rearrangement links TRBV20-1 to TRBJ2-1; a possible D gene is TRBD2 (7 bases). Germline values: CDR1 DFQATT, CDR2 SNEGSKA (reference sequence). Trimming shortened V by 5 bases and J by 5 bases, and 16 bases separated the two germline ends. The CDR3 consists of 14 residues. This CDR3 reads CSAPRGAEHNEQFF. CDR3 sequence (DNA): TGCAGTGCTCCCCGGGGGGCAGAACACAATGAGCAGTTCTTC.

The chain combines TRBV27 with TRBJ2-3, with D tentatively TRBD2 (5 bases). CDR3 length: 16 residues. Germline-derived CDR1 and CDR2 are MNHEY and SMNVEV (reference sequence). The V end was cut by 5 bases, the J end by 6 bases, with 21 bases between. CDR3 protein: CASSLTNLGRRDTQYF. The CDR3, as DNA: TGTGCCAGCAGTCTAACAAACCTCGGTAGGAGGGATACGCAGTATTTT.

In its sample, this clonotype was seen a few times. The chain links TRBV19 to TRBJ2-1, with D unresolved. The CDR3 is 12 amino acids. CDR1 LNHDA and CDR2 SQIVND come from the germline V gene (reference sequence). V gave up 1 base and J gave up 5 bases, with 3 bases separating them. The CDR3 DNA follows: TGTGCCAGTAGTATAGTTAACAATGAGCAGTTCTTC. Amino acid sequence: CASSIVNNEQFF. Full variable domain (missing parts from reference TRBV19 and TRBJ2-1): DGGITQSPKYLFRKEGQNVTLSCEQNLNHDAMYWYRQDPGQGLRLIYYSQIVNDFQKGDIAEGYSVSREKKESFPLTVTSAQKNPTAFYLCASSIVNNEQFFGPGTRLTVL.

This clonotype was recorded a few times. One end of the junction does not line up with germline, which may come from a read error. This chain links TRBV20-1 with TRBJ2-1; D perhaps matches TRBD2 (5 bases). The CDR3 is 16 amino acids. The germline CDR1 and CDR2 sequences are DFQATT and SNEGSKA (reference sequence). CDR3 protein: CCARPAGVSSYNEQFF. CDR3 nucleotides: TGCTGTGCTAGACCCGCCGGGGTAAGCTCCTACAATGAGCAGTTCTTC.

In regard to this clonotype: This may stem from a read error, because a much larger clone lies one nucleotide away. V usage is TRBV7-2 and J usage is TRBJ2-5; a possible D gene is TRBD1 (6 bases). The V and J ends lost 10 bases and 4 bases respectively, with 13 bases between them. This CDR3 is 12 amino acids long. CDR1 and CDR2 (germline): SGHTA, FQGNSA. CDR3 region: CAIRGRRETQYF. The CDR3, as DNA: TGTGCCATCAGGGGCCGACGAGAGACCCAGTACTTC. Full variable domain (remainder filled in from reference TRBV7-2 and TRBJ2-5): GAGVSQSPSNKVTEKGKDVELRCDPISGHTALYWYRQSLGQGLEFLIYFQGNSAPDKSGLPSDRFSAERTGGSVSTLTIQRTQQEDSAVYLCAIRGRRETQYFGPGTRLLVL.

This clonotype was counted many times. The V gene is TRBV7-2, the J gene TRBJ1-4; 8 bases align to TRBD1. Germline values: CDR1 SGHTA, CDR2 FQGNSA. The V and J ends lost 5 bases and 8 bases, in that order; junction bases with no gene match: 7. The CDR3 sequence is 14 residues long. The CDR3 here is CASSPRGQGEKLFF. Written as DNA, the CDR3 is TGTGCCAGCAGCCCCCGAGGACAGGGAGAAAAACTGTTTTTT.

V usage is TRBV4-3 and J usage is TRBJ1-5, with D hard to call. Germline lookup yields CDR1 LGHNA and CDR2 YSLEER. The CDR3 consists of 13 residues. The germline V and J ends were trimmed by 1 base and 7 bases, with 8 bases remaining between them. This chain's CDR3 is CASSQVMEQPQHF. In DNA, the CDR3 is TGCGCCAGCAGCCAAGTTATGGAGCAGCCCCAGCATTTT.

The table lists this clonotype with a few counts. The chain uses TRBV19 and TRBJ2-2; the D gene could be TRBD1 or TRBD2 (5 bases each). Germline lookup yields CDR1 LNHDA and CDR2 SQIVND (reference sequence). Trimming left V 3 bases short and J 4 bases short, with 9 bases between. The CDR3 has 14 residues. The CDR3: CASSMGPLTGELFF. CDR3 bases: TGTGCCAGTAGTATGGGACCCCTCACCGGGGAGCTGTTTTTT. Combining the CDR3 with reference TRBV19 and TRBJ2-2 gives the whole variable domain DGGITQSPKYLFRKEGQNVTLSCEQNLNHDAMYWYRQDPGQGLRLIYYSQIVNDFQKGDIAEGYSVSREKKESFPLTVTSAQKNPTAFYLCASSMGPLTGELFFGEGSRLTVL.

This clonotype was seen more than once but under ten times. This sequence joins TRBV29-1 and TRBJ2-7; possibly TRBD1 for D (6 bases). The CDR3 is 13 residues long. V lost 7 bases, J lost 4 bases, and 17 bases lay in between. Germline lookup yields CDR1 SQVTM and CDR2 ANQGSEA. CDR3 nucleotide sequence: TGCAGCGCCACCGGACAGTTCTTTTACGAGCAGTACTTC. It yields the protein CSATGQFFYEQYF.

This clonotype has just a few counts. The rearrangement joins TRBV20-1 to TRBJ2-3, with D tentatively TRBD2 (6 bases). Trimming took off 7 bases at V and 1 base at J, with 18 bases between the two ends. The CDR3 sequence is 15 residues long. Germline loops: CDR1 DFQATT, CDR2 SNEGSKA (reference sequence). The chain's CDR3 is CSGNSGGGGTDTQYF. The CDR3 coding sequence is TGCAGTGGCAACTCCGGGGGTGGAGGCACAGATACGCAGTATTTT.

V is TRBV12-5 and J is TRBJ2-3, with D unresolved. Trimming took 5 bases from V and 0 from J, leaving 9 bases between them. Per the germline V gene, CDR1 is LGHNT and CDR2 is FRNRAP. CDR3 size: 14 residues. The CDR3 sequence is CASGLFPSTDTQYF. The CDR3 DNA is TGTGCTAGTGGTCTATTCCCTAGCACAGATACGCAGTATTTT.

This CDR3 is CSAPIQRGGELFF. The CDR3 coding sequence is TGCAGTGCTCCCATTCAGCGGGGTGGGGAGCTGTTTTTT. The chain carries TRBV20-1 and TRBJ2-2; the match to TRBD2 covers 7 bases. This CDR3 comprises 13 residues. Trimming cost V 5 bases and J 8 bases; bases outside gene matches: 8. CDR1 is DFQATT and CDR2 is SNEGSKA in the germline V gene (reference sequence).

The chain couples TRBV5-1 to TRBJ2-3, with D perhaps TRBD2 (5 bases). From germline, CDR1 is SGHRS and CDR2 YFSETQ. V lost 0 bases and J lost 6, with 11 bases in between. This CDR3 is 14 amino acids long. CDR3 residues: CASSLVEGRDTQYF. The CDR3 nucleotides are TGCGCCAGCAGCTTGGTCGAGGGCCGGGATACGCAGTATTTT.

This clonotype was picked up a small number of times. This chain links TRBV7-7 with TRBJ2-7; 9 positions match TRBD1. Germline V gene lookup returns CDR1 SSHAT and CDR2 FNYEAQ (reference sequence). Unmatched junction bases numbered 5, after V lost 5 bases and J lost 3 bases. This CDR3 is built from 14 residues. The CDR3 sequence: CASSPGQGIYEQYF. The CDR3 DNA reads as TGTGCCAGCAGCCCCGGACAGGGGATCTACGAGCAGTACTTC.

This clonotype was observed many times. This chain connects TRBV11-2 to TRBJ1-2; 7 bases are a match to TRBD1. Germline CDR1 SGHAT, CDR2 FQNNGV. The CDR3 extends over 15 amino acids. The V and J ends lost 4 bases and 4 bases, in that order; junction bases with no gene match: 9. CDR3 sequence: CASSSMVTGTYGYTF. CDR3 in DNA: TGTGCCAGCAGCTCGATGGTGACAGGGACCTATGGCTACACCTTC.

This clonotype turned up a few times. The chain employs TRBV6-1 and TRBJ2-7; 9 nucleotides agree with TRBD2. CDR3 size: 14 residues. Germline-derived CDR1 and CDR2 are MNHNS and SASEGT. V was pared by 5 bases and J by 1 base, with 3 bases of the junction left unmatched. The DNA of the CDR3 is TGTGCCAGCAGTAAGAGCGGGAGGTCCTACGAGCAGTACTTC. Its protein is CASSKSGRSYEQYF.

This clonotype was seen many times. This CDR3 is CSVGDGLSNQPQHF. The CDR3 DNA sequence: TGCAGCGTTGGAGATGGTTTGAGCAATCAGCCCCAGCATTTT. This chain connects TRBV29-1 to TRBJ1-5; D is unresolved. Germline V gene sequence: CDR1 SQVTM, CDR2 ANQGSEA. The CDR3 is made up of 14 amino acids. V was shortened by 4 bases and J by 1 base, with 11 bases between the two germline ends. The whole variable domain, remainder taken from reference TRBV29-1 and TRBJ1-5, is SAVISQKPSRDICQRGTSLTIQCQVDSQVTMMFWYRQQPGQSLTLIATANQGSEATYESGFVIDKFPISRPNLTFSTLTVSNMSPEDSSIYLCSVGDGLSNQPQHFGDGTRLSIL.

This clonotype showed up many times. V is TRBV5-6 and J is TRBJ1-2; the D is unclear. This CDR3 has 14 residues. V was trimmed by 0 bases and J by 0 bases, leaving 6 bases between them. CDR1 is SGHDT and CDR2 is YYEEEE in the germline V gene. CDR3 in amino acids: CASSLGQSNYGYTF. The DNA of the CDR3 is TGTGCCAGCAGCTTGGGGCAGTCTAACTATGGCTACACCTTC.

Here the CDR3 reads CASRETLSGRAGTDTQYF. As DNA, the CDR3 is TGTGCCAGCAGAGAGACCCTTAGCGGGAGGGCCGGGACAGATACGCAGTATTTT. The chain uses TRBV9 and TRBJ2-3; TRBD2 matches at 11 bases. The CDR3 sequence is 18 residues long. With 5 bases clipped from V and 3 bases from J, the junction kept 14 bases outside the gene matches. Germline V gene data show CDR1 as SGDLS and CDR2 as YYNGEE.

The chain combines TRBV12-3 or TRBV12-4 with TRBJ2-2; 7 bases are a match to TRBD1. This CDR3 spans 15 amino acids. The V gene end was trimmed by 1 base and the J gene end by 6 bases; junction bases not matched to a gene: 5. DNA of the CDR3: TGTGCCAGCAGTTTAGGACAGGGTTTCGCCGGGGAGCTGTTTTTT. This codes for CASSLGQGFAGELFF.